The 10 T cell receptor beta chains below all came from one sample that was sequenced in a study of blood T cells in healthy people across ages. For the second PCR, which ran for 7 to 11 cycles, a sample-barcoded 5' primer and a J-beta primer mix were used. TCRdb analysed the 5' RACE reads with MiXCR anew, one entry per CDR3 protein. The table includes 1.4 million to 1.5 million distinct CDR3 sequences, approximately 38% detected once. Sequenced: blood. These receptors originate from a woman under 30 in good health.

The gene calls are TRBV5-1 and TRBJ2-7; D perhaps matches TRBD1 (5 bases). With the DNA end fitting TRBJ2-5 better, the J assignment may be wrong. CDR3 length: 13 residues. Germline CDR1 and CDR2: SGHRS and YFSETQ. The chain's CDR3 is CASSLGDTGTQYF. As DNA, the CDR3 is TGCGCCAGCAGCTTAGGAGATACAGGGACCCAGTACTTC.

This clonotype was counted a few times. V usage is TRBV20-1 and J usage is TRBJ2-3; possible D gene TRBD2, 6 bases. Germline V gene sequence: CDR1 DFQATT, CDR2 SNEGSKA (reference sequence). This CDR3 has 16 amino acids. The germline V and J ends were trimmed by 0 bases and 0 bases, with 13 bases remaining between them. CDR3: CSAREGGSASTDTQYF. CDR3 DNA sequence: TGCAGTGCTAGAGAGGGAGGTAGTGCTAGCACAGATACGCAGTATTTT.

The V call is TRBV29-1, the J call TRBJ1-2; D might be TRBD1 (6 bases). Trimming left V 3 bases short and J 8 bases short, with 13 bases between. Germline V gene data show CDR1 as SQVTM and CDR2 as ANQGSEA. The CDR3 spans 12 residues. The CDR3, as DNA: TGCAGCGTTGATACAGGGTCAGGGGGCTACACCTTC. Residues: CSVDTGSGGYTF.

The chain uses TRBV6-1 and TRBJ1-1; D is undetermined. V was shortened by 6 bases and J by 6 bases, with 8 bases between the two germline ends. The CDR3 is made up of 11 amino acids. The V gene's germline CDR1 is MNHNS and CDR2 SASEGT. For the CDR3, the DNA is TGTGCCAGCAGCCCCCAGCCTGAAGCTTTCTTT. As protein: CASSPQPEAFF.

This chain joins TRBV11-2 and TRBJ2-3; D unclear. Germline V lookup: CDR1 SGHAT, CDR2 FQNNGV. V lost 5 bases and J 2 bases, leaving 14 bases between the germline ends. The CDR3 has 15 amino acids. CDR3 region: CASSPFKQLTDTQYF. The CDR3 DNA follows: TGTGCCAGCAGCCCTTTCAAGCAGCTCACAGATACGCAGTATTTT.

The chain carries TRBV7-2 and TRBJ2-3; a weak D match, TRBD1 (6 bases). From germline, CDR1 is SGHTA and CDR2 FQGNSA. The CDR3 totals 17 residues. V shed 1 base and J shed 0 bases, with 14 bases lying between them. This chain's CDR3 is CASSLVGHPDSTDTQYF. The CDR3 DNA follows: TGTGCCAGCAGCTTAGTGGGACACCCCGATAGCACAGATACGCAGTATTTT.

The rearrangement links TRBV7-2 to TRBJ2-5, with 10 bases lining up with TRBD2. The CDR3 sequence is 17 residues long. Trimming cost V 3 bases and J 2 bases; bases outside gene matches: 9. The germline V gene encodes CDR1 SGHTA and CDR2 FQGNSA. The CDR3 protein is CASSLGMLAGEQETQYF. CDR3 nucleotide sequence: TGTGCCAGCAGCTTGGGGATGCTAGCGGGAGAGCAAGAGACCCAGTACTTC.

The chain links TRBV10-3 to TRBJ2-7; D is perhaps TRBD1 (5 bases). The V and J ends lost 6 bases and 1 base respectively, with 13 bases between them. CDR3 length: 14 residues. Looked up from germline, CDR1 is ENHRY and CDR2 is SYGVKD. The CDR3 region is CAISNPTGSYEQYF. The CDR3, as DNA: TGTGCCATCAGCAACCCCACAGGATCCTACGAGCAGTACTTC.

V and J are TRBV27 and TRBJ1-2; 9 nucleotides align to TRBD1. Trimming removed 5 bases from V and 8 bases from J; junction bases left unmatched: 9. The CDR3 length is 14 residues. CDR1 MNHEY and CDR2 SMNVEV come from the germline V gene (reference sequence). The CDR3 loop is CASSPGTGPFGYTF. DNA for the CDR3: TGTGCCAGCAGTCCCGGGACAGGGCCATTCGGCTACACCTTC.

The sample holds a few counts of this clonotype. The chain recombines TRBV3-1 with TRBJ1-2, with D hard to call. Trimming shortened V by 1 base and J by 4 bases, and 4 bases separated the two germline ends. The CDR3 spans 12 residues. Germline lookup yields CDR1 LGHDT and CDR2 YNNKEL (reference sequence). The CDR3 region is CASSQVSYGYTF. The CDR3 nucleotides read TGTGCCAGCAGCCAAGTCAGCTATGGCTACACCTTC.